The rows below give T cell receptor beta chains drawn from one sample of a study of CD8 T cell repertoires and HIV-1 epitope variants. The method was immunoSEQ multiplex PCR; TCRdb's version includes in-frame clones alone and lacks a portion of them. The sample lists about 5,300 clones; more than 65% were seen once. Their recognized antigens are unknown. The sample was cultured CD8+ T cells derived from PBMCs. All receptors derive from a male donor with HIV. Both conserved end residues are part of each CDR3. D genes are given only for firm matches. Rows may omit the clone size; those that give it use once, few, many or a size class.

V gene: TRBV4-1
clone size: NA
D gene: NA
J gene: TRBJ2-1
CDR3 protein: CASSLGTGGDEQFF
CDR3 DNA: TGCGCCAGCAGCCTAGGTACAGGGGGGGATGAGCAGTTCTTC

V gene: TRBV2
clone size: few
D gene: NA
J gene: TRBJ2-4
CDR3 protein: CASSDGFGPRMDIQYF
CDR3 DNA: TGTGCCAGCAGTGATGGATTTGGCCCCCGGATGGACATTCAGTACTTC

V gene: TRBV7-2
clone size: NA
D gene: NA
J gene: TRBJ2-1
CDR3 protein: CASSLAGHEQFF
CDR3 DNA: TGTGCCAGCAGCTTAGCTGGGCACGAGCAGTTCTTC

V gene: TRBV4-3
clone size: NA
D gene: NA
J gene: TRBJ2-2
CDR3 protein: CASSQDGNTGELFF
CDR3 DNA: TGCGCCAGCAGCCAAGATGGGAACACCGGGGAGCTGTTTTTT

V gene: TRBV5-6
clone size: few
D gene: NA
J gene: TRBJ1-6
CDR3 protein: CASSLGAVSPLHF
CDR3 DNA: TGTGCCAGCAGCTTGGGTGCGGTTTCACCCCTCCACTTT

V gene: TRBV11-2
clone size: NA
D gene: TRBD1
J gene: TRBJ1-1
CDR3 protein: CASSLGKGQLNTEAFF
CDR3 DNA: TGTGCCAGCAGCTTAGGGAAGGGACAGTTGAACACTGAAGCTTTCTTT

V gene: TRBV10-3
clone size: NA
D gene: TRBD2
J gene: TRBJ2-3
CDR3 protein: CAISRLATTSTDTQYF
CDR3 DNA: TGTGCCATCAGCCGACTAGCGACTACTAGCACAGATACGCAGTATTTT

V gene: TRBV2
clone size: NA
D gene: NA
J gene: TRBJ2-7
CDR3 protein: CASSDPGRGVGEQYF
CDR3 DNA: TGTGCCAGCAGTGACCCAGGACGCGGGGTTGGAGAGCAGTACTTC

V gene: TRBV19
clone size: NA
D gene: TRBD1
J gene: TRBJ1-1
CDR3 protein: CASSIGRDREHTEAFF
CDR3 DNA: TGTGCCAGTAGTATTGGGCGGGACAGGGAGCACACTGAAGCTTTCTTT

V gene: TRBV5-6
clone size: NA
D gene: TRBD2
J gene: TRBJ2-5
CDR3 protein: CASSPEVAGAQETQYF
CDR3 DNA: TGTGCCAGCAGCCCCGAGGTAGCGGGGGCCCAAGAGACCCAGTACTTC

V gene: TRBV14
clone size: NA
D gene: TRBD1
J gene: TRBJ2-7
CDR3 protein: CASSQDSTVGQGYEQYF
CDR3 DNA: TGTGCCAGCAGCCAAGATTCTACCGTGGGACAGGGCTACGAGCAGTACTTC

V gene: TRBV19
clone size: few
D gene: NA
J gene: TRBJ2-7
CDR3 protein: CASSPDPNGGEQYF
CDR3 DNA: TGTGCCAGTAGTCCCGACCCGAACGGGGGCGAGCAGTACTTC

V gene: TRBV2
clone size: NA
D gene: TRBD2
J gene: TRBJ2-2
CDR3 protein: CASSPPGLAGAGELFF
CDR3 DNA: TGTGCCAGCAGCCCTCCGGGACTAGCGGGAGCCGGGGAGCTGTTTTTT

V gene: TRBV27
clone size: NA
D gene: NA
J gene: TRBJ2-1
CDR3 protein: CASSLGHVQFF
CDR3 DNA: TGTGCCAGCAGTTTGGGCCATGTGCAGTTCTTC

V gene: TRBV6-6
clone size: few
D gene: TRBD1
J gene: TRBJ1-2
CDR3 protein: CASTFWTGYGYTF
CDR3 DNA: TGTGCCAGCACCTTCTGGACAGGTTATGGCTACACCTTC

V gene: TRBV19
clone size: NA
D gene: NA
J gene: TRBJ2-2
CDR3 protein: CASSISRDPRTGELFF
CDR3 DNA: TGTGCCAGTAGTATTTCCCGGGACCCAAGGACCGGGGAGCTGTTTTTT

V gene: TRBV5-6
clone size: NA
D gene: TRBD1
J gene: TRBJ2-7
CDR3 protein: CASSLGQRSYEQYF
CDR3 DNA: TGTGCCAGCAGCCTGGGACAGCGCTCCTACGAGCAGTACTTC

V gene: TRBV28
clone size: NA
D gene: NA
J gene: TRBJ1-3
CDR3 protein: CASRRQTTNSGNTIYF
CDR3 DNA: TGTGCCAGCAGACGACAGACGACTAACTCTGGAAACACCATATATTTT

V gene: TRBV5-4
clone size: NA
D gene: NA
J gene: TRBJ1-2
CDR3 protein: CASRFGGAYGYTF
CDR3 DNA: TGTGCCAGCCGCTTTGGGGGGGCATATGGCTACACCTTC

V gene: TRBV27
clone size: NA
D gene: NA
J gene: TRBJ2-1
CDR3 protein: CASSYGGRGYDEQFF
CDR3 DNA: TGTGCCAGCAGTTACGGGGGCAGGGGTTATGATGAGCAGTTCTTC

V gene: TRBV21-1
clone size: NA
D gene: NA
J gene: TRBJ1-5
CDR3 protein: CASSKAASDVRLSNQPQHF
CDR3 DNA: TGTGCCAGCAGCAAAGCGGCCAGTGACGTACGCCTTAGCAATCAGCCCCAGCATTTT

V gene: TRBV30
clone size: few
D gene: NA
J gene: TRBJ1-6
CDR3 protein: CAWSRGQDNSPLHF
CDR3 DNA: TGTGCCTGGAGTAGAGGGCAGGACAATTCACCCCTCCACTTT

V gene: TRBV4-3
clone size: NA
D gene: NA
J gene: TRBJ1-2
CDR3 protein: CASSQDFQPFYGYTF
CDR3 DNA: TGCGCCAGCAGCCAAGATTTTCAGCCCTTCTATGGCTACACCTTC

V gene: TRBV11-2
clone size: NA
D gene: NA
J gene: TRBJ2-7
CDR3 protein: CAIMDFRAEQYF
CDR3 DNA: TGTGCCATCATGGACTTCCGCGCCGAGCAGTACTTC

V gene: TRBV6-6
clone size: NA
D gene: NA
J gene: TRBJ2-2
CDR3 protein: CASTLRDNANTGELFF
CDR3 DNA: TGTGCCAGCACCCTGAGGGACAACGCGAACACCGGGGAGCTGTTTTTT

V gene: TRBV7-3
clone size: NA
D gene: NA
J gene: TRBJ1-6
CDR3 protein: CASSLGPDGSPLHF
CDR3 DNA: TGTGCCAGCAGCTTAGGCCCGGACGGTTCACCCCTCCACTTT

V gene: TRBV5-1
clone size: NA
D gene: TRBD2
J gene: TRBJ2-1
CDR3 protein: CASSFLSSGGAFSYNEQFF
CDR3 DNA: TGCGCCAGCAGCTTCTTGTCGAGCGGGGGGGCTTTCTCCTACAATGAGCAGTTCTTC

V gene: TRBV7-9
clone size: NA
D gene: TRBD1
J gene: TRBJ1-2
CDR3 protein: CASSLTTGEGNYGYTF
CDR3 DNA: TGTGCCAGCAGCTTAACGACAGGGGAAGGTAACTATGGCTACACCTTC

V gene: TRBV28
clone size: NA
D gene: NA
J gene: TRBJ1-1
CDR3 protein: CASSSLFTGFHRNTEAFF
CDR3 DNA: TGTGCCAGCAGTTCCCTCTTTACAGGGTTTCATAGGAACACTGAAGCTTTCTTT

V gene: TRBV2
clone size: NA
D gene: TRBD1
J gene: TRBJ1-5
CDR3 protein: CASSEALGQGWLLGGNQPQHF
CDR3 DNA: TGTGCCAGCAGTGAAGCGTTAGGACAGGGGTGGTTGTTGGGGGGCAATCAGCCCCAGCATTTT

V gene: TRBV5-4
clone size: NA
D gene: TRBD2
J gene: TRBJ2-3
CDR3 protein: CASSLGRGTADTQYF
CDR3 DNA: TGTGCCAGCAGCTTAGGGCGGGGGACGGCTGATACGCAGTATTTT

V gene: TRBV2
clone size: NA
D gene: NA
J gene: TRBJ2-1
CDR3 protein: CASSHSVSSYNEQFF
CDR3 DNA: TGTGCCAGCAGTCATAGCGTCAGCTCCTACAATGAGCAGTTCTTC

V gene: TRBV5-6
clone size: few
D gene: TRBD1
J gene: TRBJ2-7
CDR3 protein: CASSLQGDYEQYF
CDR3 DNA: TGTGCCAGCAGCTTACAGGGGGACTACGAGCAGTACTTC

V gene: TRBV5-6
clone size: NA
D gene: TRBD1
J gene: TRBJ1-2
CDR3 protein: CASSPGQGVDYGYTF
CDR3 DNA: TGTGCCAGCAGCCCGGGACAGGGGGTCGACTATGGCTACACCTTT

V gene: TRBV10-3
clone size: NA
D gene: TRBD2
J gene: TRBJ2-1
CDR3 protein: CAISESGLASSYNEQFF
CDR3 DNA: TGTGCCATCAGTGAGTCAGGACTAGCGAGCTCCTACAATGAGCAGTTCTTC

V gene: TRBV5-1
clone size: NA
D gene: TRBD1
J gene: TRBJ1-1
CDR3 protein: CASSTTGVNTEAFF
CDR3 DNA: TGCGCCAGCAGTACGACAGGGGTGAACACTGAAGCTTTCTTT

V gene: TRBV13
clone size: NA
D gene: TRBD1
J gene: TRBJ1-2
CDR3 protein: CASSDGTGMGPNYGYTF
CDR3 DNA: TGTGCCAGCAGCGATGGGACAGGGATGGGTCCGAACTATGGCTACACCTTC

V gene: TRBV6-5
clone size: NA
D gene: NA
J gene: TRBJ2-1
CDR3 protein: CASSPDRTPYNEQFF
CDR3 DNA: TGTGCCAGCAGTCCAGACAGAACTCCCTACAATGAGCAGTTCTTC

V gene: TRBV23-1
clone size: once
D gene: TRBD1
J gene: TRBJ2-5
CDR3 protein: CASSQKDRVGETQYF
CDR3 DNA: TGCGCCAGCAGCCAAAAAGACAGGGTGGGTGAGACCCAGTACTTC

V gene: TRBV4-2
clone size: NA
D gene: NA
J gene: TRBJ2-7
CDR3 protein: CASSLQRGSYEQYF
CDR3 DNA: TGTGCCAGCAGCTTGCAAAGGGGGAGCTACGAGCAGTACTTC

V gene: TRBV19
clone size: NA
D gene: TRBD2
J gene: TRBJ2-1
CDR3 protein: CASSGLAGGFQFF
CDR3 DNA: TGTGCCAGTAGTGGACTAGCGGGGGGGTTTCAGTTCTTC

V gene: TRBV7-3
clone size: few
D gene: NA
J gene: TRBJ1-2
CDR3 protein: CASSLSENSYGYTF
CDR3 DNA: TGTGCCAGCAGCTTAAGCGAAAACAGCTATGGCTACACCTTC